A selection of T cell receptor beta chains follows, all from one sample in a study of T cell responses to AZD1222 COVID-19 vaccine. Measured with immunoSEQ multiplex PCR; TCRdb has only the in-frame clones, and not every one. The sample shows more than 85,000 clones, around nine tenths of them seen only once. The specimen was peripheral blood, collected on day 0 of AZD1222 vaccination. The source of these receptors is an adult in good health. Both conserved end residues are part of each CDR3. The order of the fields is clone size, V gene, D gene, J gene, CDR3 DNA, CDR3 protein. D genes are given only for firm matches. Expanded clones get a size class; other rows say once, few or many, or leave the size out.

clone size: .
V gene: TRBV2
D gene: TRBD1
J gene: TRBJ1-6
CDR3 DNA: TGTGCCAGCAGTCGGACCAAAACAGGGGTAGATTCACCCCTCCACTTT
CDR3 protein: CASSRTKTGVDSPLHF

clone size: .
V gene: TRBV20-1
D gene: .
J gene: TRBJ2-5
CDR3 DNA: TGCAGTGGAGGCCCCGGGGAGACCCAGTACTTC
CDR3 protein: CSGGPGETQYF

clone size: .
V gene: TRBV12-3/TRBV12-4
D gene: .
J gene: TRBJ1-2
CDR3 DNA: TGTGCCAGCAGCGCCCGTGGGCCGTTCCCCTTCTTC
CDR3 protein: CASSARGPFPFF

clone size: .
V gene: TRBV4-1
D gene: .
J gene: TRBJ2-5
CDR3 DNA: TGCGCCAGCAGCCCTACCCAGTACCAAGAGACCCAGTACTTC
CDR3 protein: CASSPTQYQETQYF

clone size: .
V gene: TRBV11-2
D gene: .
J gene: TRBJ2-1
CDR3 DNA: TGTGCCAGCAGCTTAGGGGATTACAATGAGCAGTTCTTC
CDR3 protein: CASSLGDYNEQFF

clone size: .
V gene: TRBV7-2
D gene: .
J gene: TRBJ2-3
CDR3 DNA: TGTGCCAGCTCCGGGGGGCCTAACACAGATACGCAGTATTTT
CDR3 protein: CASSGGPNTDTQYF

clone size: .
V gene: TRBV6-5
D gene: TRBD1
J gene: TRBJ1-1
CDR3 DNA: TGTGCCAGCATAGGACAGGGGGCTTGGACTGAAGCTTTCTTT
CDR3 protein: CASIGQGAWTEAFF

clone size: .
V gene: TRBV5-4
D gene: .
J gene: TRBJ2-3
CDR3 DNA: TGTGCCAGCAGCCTCCCCCTAGCAAGCGCAGATACGCAGTATTTT
CDR3 protein: CASSLPLASADTQYF

clone size: .
V gene: TRBV2
D gene: .
J gene: TRBJ1-3
CDR3 DNA: TGTGCCAGCAGTGGAGGTACGGGGTCTGGAAACACCATATATTTT
CDR3 protein: CASSGGTGSGNTIYF

clone size: once
V gene: TRBV9
D gene: .
J gene: TRBJ1-3
CDR3 DNA: TGTGCCAGCAGGGCCGCTGGAAACACCATATATTTT
CDR3 protein: CASRAAGNTIYF

clone size: .
V gene: TRBV10-1
D gene: TRBD1
J gene: TRBJ2-7
CDR3 DNA: TGCGCCAGCAGTGATCCCCGACAGGGATTCTCCGAGCAGTACTTC
CDR3 protein: CASSDPRQGFSEQYF

clone size: .
V gene: TRBV28
D gene: TRBD1
J gene: TRBJ1-1
CDR3 DNA: TGTGCCAGCAGCCAGGGGGCGCGAACTGAAGCTTTCTTT
CDR3 protein: CASSQGARTEAFF

clone size: .
V gene: TRBV2
D gene: TRBD1
J gene: TRBJ1-5
CDR3 DNA: TGTGCCAGCAGAAGAAAGGTACAGGGGAGTCAGCCCCAGCATTTT
CDR3 protein: CASRRKVQGSQPQHF

clone size: .
V gene: TRBV28
D gene: TRBD1
J gene: TRBJ1-2
CDR3 DNA: TGTGCCAGCAGGACAGGGACCAGAGACTATGGCTACACCTTC
CDR3 protein: CASRTGTRDYGYTF

clone size: .
V gene: TRBV2
D gene: .
J gene: TRBJ1-1
CDR3 DNA: TGTGCCAGCAAGAGTTCCACGGGGACTGAAGCTTTCTTT
CDR3 protein: CASKSSTGTEAFF

clone size: .
V gene: TRBV10-1
D gene: .
J gene: TRBJ2-6
CDR3 DNA: TGCGCCAGCAGTGAAAATCAGGGCACTGGGGCCAACGTCCTGACTTTC
CDR3 protein: CASSENQGTGANVLTF